This record covers a single TCR beta chain. Participants' reported clinical history set cohort assignment. The data originate from a study of blood T cell repertoires in COVID-19. Whole-study context: PBMCs, B-cell-depleted T cells, or T cells provided the cDNA or gDNA that made up the material.

TCRdb keeps only in-frame clones here, not all; method: immunoSEQ multiplex PCR. The sample shows some 270,000 clones, under 90% of them seen only once. This receptor was identified in a woman in her 40s who had recovered from COVID-19. Input material: PBMCs or T cells enriched from blood (not recorded which).

In nucleotides, the CDR3 is TGTGCCATCAGTGGGGCCGGACATAGTAACTCTGGGGCCAACGTCCTGACTTTC. Encoded protein: CAISGAGHSNSGANVLTF. The chain carries TRBV10-3 and TRBJ2-6; D possibly corresponds to TRBD1 (5 bases). CDR3 length: 18 amino acids. The V end was cut by 4 bases, the J end by 0 bases, with 16 bases between. Germline V gene data show CDR1 as ENHRY and CDR2 as SYGVKD.